The 15 T cell receptor beta chains listed next were all sequenced from one sample in a study of T-cell reconstitution after alpha-beta-depleted transplantation in children. As it was prepared, the TCRbeta library received unique molecular identifiers. TCRdb redid the calling of the PCR reads with MiXCR, one entry per CDR3 protein. The sample holds approximately 400,000 distinct CDR3 sequences, 15% to 20% seen once. Specimen: PBMCs, mostly from graft donor cells, collected 360 days after TCRalphabeta/CD19-depleted stem cell transplant. The receptors shown here come from a boy less than two years old who had a stem cell transplant for Wiskott-Aldrich syndrome, so the T cells may come from the graft donor.

This clonotype was recorded a few times. The chain carries TRBV20-1 and TRBJ2-7, with 8 nucleotides matching TRBD1. Germline-derived CDR1 and CDR2 are DFQATT and SNEGSKA (reference sequence). V gave up 3 bases and J gave up 7 bases; unmatched junction bases: 5. This CDR3 comprises 12 residues. The CDR3, as DNA: TGCAGTGCTAGGCGGACAGGGCGGGAGCAGTACTTC. It codes for CSARRTGREQYF.

The chain joins TRBV7-2 to TRBJ2-7; weak D call: TRBD1 (6 bases). Germline V gene lookup returns CDR1 SGHTA and CDR2 FQGNSA. The CDR3 covers 17 residues. The germline V and J ends were trimmed by 5 bases and 3 bases, with 23 bases remaining between them. For the CDR3, the DNA is TGTGCCAGCAGCGGGTGGGGGACACAGCCTCTCTTCTACGAGCAGTACTTC. Translated, it gives CASSGWGTQPLFYEQYF.

This clonotype came up many times. This rearrangement joins TRBV5-1 to TRBJ2-7; D not resolved. CDR3 size: 14 residues. The germline V gene has CDR1 SGHRS and CDR2 YFSETQ. V was cut by 3 bases and J by 5 bases, with 15 bases left in between. The CDR3 DNA sequence: TGCGCCAGCAGCTCCAGAGTTGGAATCGACGAGCAGTACTTC. It encodes CASSSRVGIDEQYF.

The V and J genes are TRBV13 and TRBJ2-3, with D possibly matching TRBD2 (6 bases). The CDR3 consists of 18 residues. The ends were cut back, 3 bases at V and 0 bases at J, with 19 bases in the middle. From germline, CDR1 is PRHDT and CDR2 FYEKMQ (reference sequence). This chain's CDR3 is CASSLRLTSLSSTDTQYF. The CDR3 nucleotides are TGTGCCAGCAGCTTGAGACTTACTAGCCTGTCTAGCACAGATACGCAGTATTTT.

A few counts support this clonotype. The chain couples TRBV5-1 to TRBJ2-7; no firm D call. Germline CDR1 SGHRS, CDR2 YFSETQ. The V end was cut by 0 bases, the J end by 5 bases, with 6 bases between. This CDR3 is 12 amino acids long. CDR3 DNA sequence: TGCGCCAGCAGCTTGGACTTAAACGAGCAGTACTTC. Its protein product is CASSLDLNEQYF.

This clonotype was seen a handful of times. This chain uses TRBV28 with TRBJ2-2; 8 bases agree with TRBD2. This CDR3 has 15 residues. Germline CDR1 and CDR2: MDHEN and SYDVKM. The J segment lost 1 base and the V segment lost 7 bases, leaving 5 bases of the junction unmatched. CDR3 DNA sequence: TGTGCCAGCACCCCTAGCGGGTGGAACACCGGGGAGCTGTTTTTT. Translating it yields CASTPSGWNTGELFF.

The chain employs TRBV29-1 and TRBJ1-3; D is ambiguous. CDR3 length: 11 amino acids. The germline V and J ends were trimmed by 1 base and 7 bases, with 5 bases remaining between them. Germline V CDR1 and CDR2: SQVTM, ANQGSEA. CDR3 nucleotide sequence: TGCAGCGTTGAAGGTTGGAACACCATATATTTT. Translation gives CSVEGWNTIYF. The full variable domain, with the rest looked up from reference TRBV29-1 and TRBJ1-3, is SAVISQKPSRDICQRGTSLTIQCQVDSQVTMMFWYRQQPGQSLTLIATANQGSEATYESGFVIDKFPISRPNLTFSTLTVSNMSPEDSSIYLCSVEGWNTIYFGEGSWLTVV.

This clonotype came up a few times. The V and J genes are TRBV5-1 and TRBJ1-1; perhaps TRBD1 as D (5 bases). V lost 4 bases and J lost 6, with 13 bases in between. CDR1 and CDR2 (germline): SGHRS, YFSETQ. The CDR3 has 13 amino acids. DNA of the CDR3: TGCGCCAGCAGCAATCAGGGAGGAGCTGAAGCTTTCTTT. Translating gives CASSNQGGAEAFF.

This chain links TRBV29-1 with TRBJ2-7; D is unclear. The V end lost 5 bases, the J end lost 5 bases, and 10 bases lay between the germline ends. Germline assignment: CDR1 SQVTM and CDR2 ANQGSEA. The length of the CDR3 is 11 residues. The CDR3 reads CSVSVGNEQYF. DNA of the CDR3: TGCAGCGTTTCGGTAGGGAACGAGCAGTACTTC.

This clonotype was counted a few times. The chain combines TRBV7-2 with TRBJ2-1; possible D gene TRBD2, 7 bases. The CDR3 is made up of 14 amino acids. The ends were cut back, 1 base at V and 9 bases at J, with 13 bases in the middle. Germline CDR1 SGHTA, CDR2 FQGNSA. In nucleotides, the CDR3 is TGTGCCAGCAGCTTAGGGGGGGGGCCTAGTGAGCAGTTCTTC. Its translation: CASSLGGGPSEQFF.

This clonotype was picked up a small number of times. The chain joins TRBV20-1 to TRBJ2-3; D not certain. The CDR3 spans 10 residues. V lost 3 bases and J lost 6, with 4 bases in between. Per germline, CDR1 DFQATT and CDR2 SNEGSKA (reference sequence). For the CDR3, the DNA is TGCAGTGCTAGTCTGGATACGCAGTATTTT. Encoded protein: CSASLDTQYF.

The V gene is TRBV5-1, the J gene TRBJ1-1; D unclear. Trimming left V 2 bases short and J 2 bases short, with 16 bases between. The CDR3 has 16 amino acids. Germline-derived CDR1 and CDR2 are SGHRS and YFSETQ. CDR3 protein: CASSFGRKIRNTEAFF. The CDR3 DNA sequence: TGCGCCAGCAGCTTCGGGAGGAAGATAAGAAACACTGAAGCTTTCTTT.

CDR3 loop: CSAAHLDGELFF. The DNA of the CDR3 is TGCAGTGCTGCCCATCTTGACGGGGAGCTGTTTTTT. The rearrangement links TRBV20-1 to TRBJ2-2; the D is unclear. Trimming removed 5 bases at V and 7 bases at J, with 11 bases between. Germline V gene data show CDR1 as DFQATT and CDR2 as SNEGSKA (reference sequence). CDR3 size: 12 residues.

The V call is TRBV6-5, the J call TRBJ2-3; 11 bases are shared with TRBD2. V shed 0 bases and J 10 bases; nucleotides not matched to a gene: 9. CDR1 and CDR2 from the germline V gene are MNHEY and SVGAGI. This CDR3 spans 16 amino acids. This chain's CDR3 is CASSYSRTSGFGSQYF. The CDR3 DNA sequence: TGTGCCAGCAGTTACTCTCGGACTAGCGGGTTTGGATCGCAGTATTTT.

This clonotype was detected only a few times. V usage is TRBV11-2 and J usage is TRBJ2-2, with TRBD1 identical over 9 bases. Looked up from germline, CDR1 is SGHAT and CDR2 is FQNNGV. This CDR3 is 17 amino acids long. J lost 4 bases, V lost 1 base, and 7 bases had no gene match. This CDR3 is CASSLGFTGGSTGELFF. The CDR3 nucleotides are TGTGCCAGCAGCTTAGGTTTCACAGGGGGCAGCACCGGGGAGCTGTTTTTT.